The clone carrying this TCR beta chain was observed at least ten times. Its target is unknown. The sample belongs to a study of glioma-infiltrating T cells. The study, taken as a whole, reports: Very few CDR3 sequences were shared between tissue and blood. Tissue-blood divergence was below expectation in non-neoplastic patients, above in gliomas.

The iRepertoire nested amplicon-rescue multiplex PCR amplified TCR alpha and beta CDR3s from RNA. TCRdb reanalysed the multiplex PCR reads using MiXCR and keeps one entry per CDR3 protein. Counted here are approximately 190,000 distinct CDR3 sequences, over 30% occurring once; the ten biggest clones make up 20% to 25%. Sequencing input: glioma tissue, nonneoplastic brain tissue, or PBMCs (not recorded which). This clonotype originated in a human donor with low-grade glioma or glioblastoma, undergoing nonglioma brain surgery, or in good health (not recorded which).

CDR3 protein: CASSYSGQGNTEAFF. The CDR3 DNA is TGTGCCAGCAGTTACTCCGGGCAGGGGAACACTGAAGCTTTCTTT. The V call is TRBV6-2 or TRBV6-3, the J call TRBJ1-1; D possibly corresponds to TRBD1 (5 bases). CDR1 and CDR2 from the germline V gene are MNHEY and SVGEGT. Trimming stripped 0 bases from V and 1 base from J, with 9 bases between. This CDR3 has 15 residues.